This entry is about one TCR beta chain. The antigen is undetermined. This specimen belongs to a study of T cell repertoires in cytomegalovirus infection. Background on the study: CMV infection and matching HLA type were both indicated by public TCR beta signatures. Study-wide findings and caveats: Totalled public TCR beta family frequency picked out people who carried CMV plus the relevant HLA. CMV-specific TCR beta clonotypes restricted by HLA-C were the ones dominating the ex vivo response.

J gave up 3 bases and V 6 bases, and 5 bases lay outside the gene matches. The germline gives CDR1 MNHNY, CDR2 SVGAGI (reference sequence). The CDR3 length is 14 residues. From the reads, TCRdb called clonotypes with MiXCR, one entry per CDR3 protein. The sample carries around 740,000 distinct CDR3 sequences, 35% to 40% recorded once. The sequence derives from a human donor in good health (CMV status not recorded). Some clones in this sample may be carry-over from other donors' samples. The gene calls are TRBV6-6 and TRBJ1-5; 7 bases are a match to TRBD1. Sequences were obtained from PBMCs. CDR3 sequence: CASRSGTDNQPQHF. For the CDR3, the DNA is TGTGCCAGCAGATCCGGGACAGACAATCAGCCCCAGCATTTT.